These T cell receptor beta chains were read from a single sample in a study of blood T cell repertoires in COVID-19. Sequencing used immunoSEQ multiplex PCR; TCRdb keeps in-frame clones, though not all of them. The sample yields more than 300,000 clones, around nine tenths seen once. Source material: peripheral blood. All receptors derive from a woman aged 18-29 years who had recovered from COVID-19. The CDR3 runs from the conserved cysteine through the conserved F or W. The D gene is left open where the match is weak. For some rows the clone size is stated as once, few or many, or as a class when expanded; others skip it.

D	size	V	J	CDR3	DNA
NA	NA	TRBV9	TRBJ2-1	CASSVGGTSYNEQFF	TGTGCCAGCAGCGTAGGCGGGACCTCCTACAATGAGCAGTTCTTC
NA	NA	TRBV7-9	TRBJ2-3	CASSFRGQHTDTQYF	TGTGCCAGCAGCTTTCGTGGGCAACACACAGATACGCAGTATTTT
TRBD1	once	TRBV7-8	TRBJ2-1	CASSLGRMVWDRGDNEQFF	TGTGCCAGCAGCTTAGGTAGAATGGTTTGGGACAGAGGCGACAATGAGCAGTTCTTC
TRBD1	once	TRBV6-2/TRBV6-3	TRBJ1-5	CASSDRDRGSNQPQHF	TGTGCCAGCAGTGACCGGGACAGGGGTTCCAATCAGCCCCAGCATTTT
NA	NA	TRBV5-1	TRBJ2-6	CASSLYSGANVLTF	TGCGCCAGCAGCTTGTATTCGGGGGCCAACGTCCTGACTTTC
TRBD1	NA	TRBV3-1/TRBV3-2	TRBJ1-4	CASSLAGTGRLANEKLFF	TGTGCCAGCAGCCTAGCCGGGACAGGGAGGCTAGCTAATGAAAAACTGTTTTTT
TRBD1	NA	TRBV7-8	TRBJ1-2	CASSSRPRDRNYGYTF	TGTGCCAGCAGCTCTAGGCCCCGGGACAGAAACTATGGCTACACCTTC
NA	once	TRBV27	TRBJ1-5	CASSLDYSALGPSNQPQHF	TGTGCCAGCAGTTTAGATTATTCCGCCCTGGGGCCCAGCAATCAGCCCCAGCATTTT
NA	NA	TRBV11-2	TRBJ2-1	CASSLGETLSYNEQFF	TGTGCCAGCAGCTTAGGGGAGACACTCTCCTACAATGAGCAGTTCTTC
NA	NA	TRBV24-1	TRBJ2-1	CATSELGDNEQFF	TGTGCCACCAGTGAGCTGGGAGACAATGAGCAGTTCTTC
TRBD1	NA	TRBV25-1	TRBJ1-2	CASSPRGQSYSGYTF	TGTGCCAGCAGTCCTCGGGGACAGAGCTATAGTGGCTACACCTTC
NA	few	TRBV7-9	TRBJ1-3	CASSFGLSGNTIYF	TGTGCCAGCAGCTTCGGTCTATCTGGAAACACCATATATTTT
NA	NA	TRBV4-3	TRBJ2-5	CASSQDTQEQETQYF	TGCGCCAGCAGCCAAGACACACAGGAGCAAGAGACCCAGTACTTC
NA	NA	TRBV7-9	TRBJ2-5	CASSRGQTQETQYF	TGTGCCAGCAGCCGAGGACAGACCCAAGAGACCCAGTACTTC
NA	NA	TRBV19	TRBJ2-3	CASSIRGGAATDTQYF	TGTGCCAGTAGTATTCGTGGGGGGGCTGCCACAGATACGCAGTATTTT
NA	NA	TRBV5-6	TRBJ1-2	CASSYWRSGVDYGYTF	TGTGCCAGCAGCTATTGGAGGTCAGGCGTAGACTATGGCTACACCTTC
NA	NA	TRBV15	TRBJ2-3	CATSRDRRWAGTDTQYF	TGTGCCACCAGCAGAGATCGGCGCTGGGCTGGCACAGATACGCAGTATTTT
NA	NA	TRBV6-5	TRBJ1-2	CASSYSGEGINGYTF	TGTGCCAGCAGTTACTCGGGTGAGGGAATCAATGGCTACACCTTC
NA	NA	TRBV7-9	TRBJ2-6	CASSLKYAAISGANVLTF	TGTGCCAGCAGCTTAAAGTATGCAGCGATCTCTGGGGCCAACGTCCTGACTTTC
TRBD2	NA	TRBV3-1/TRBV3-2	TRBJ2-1	CASSQAASGINEQFF	TGTGCCAGCAGCCAAGCGGCTAGCGGGATTAATGAGCAGTTCTTC
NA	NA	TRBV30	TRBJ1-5	CAWSPREDQPQHF	TGTGCCTGGAGCCCCAGGGAAGATCAGCCCCAGCATTTT
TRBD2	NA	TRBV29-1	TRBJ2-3	CSVEPAGATDTQYF	TGCAGCGTTGAACCAGCGGGAGCGACAGATACGCAGTATTTT
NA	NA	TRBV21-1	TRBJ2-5	CASSKRGTSGRVGETQYF	TGTGCCAGCAGCAAACGAGGGACTAGCGGGAGGGTCGGAGAGACCCAGTACTTC
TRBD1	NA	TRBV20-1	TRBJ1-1	CSASPGGLTEAFF	TGCAGTGCTAGTCCAGGGGGCCTCACTGAAGCTTTCTTT
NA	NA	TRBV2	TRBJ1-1	CASSSLGGPEAFF	TGTGCCAGCAGCTCTCTAGGAGGCCCCGAAGCTTTCTTT
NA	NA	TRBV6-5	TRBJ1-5	CASEGGGNQPQHF	TGTGCCAGTGAAGGAGGGGGCAATCAGCCCCAGCATTTT
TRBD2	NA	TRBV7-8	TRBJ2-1	CASSLLSSPTSVTSYNEQFF	TGTGCCAGCAGCTTATTGTCGTCTCCTACTAGCGTTACCTCCTACAATGAGCAGTTCTTC
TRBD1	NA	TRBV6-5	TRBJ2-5	CASGQGLQTQYF	TGTGCCAGCGGACAGGGGCTACAGACCCAGTACTTC
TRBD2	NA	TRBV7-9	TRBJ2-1	CASSPASFPGLAGGDEQFF	TGTGCCAGCAGCCCGGCCTCTTTTCCGGGACTAGCGGGAGGGGATGAGCAGTTCTTC
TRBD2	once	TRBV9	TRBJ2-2	CASSVGTSGSIGGTGELFF	TGTGCCAGCAGCGTGGGGACTAGCGGGAGTATCGGTGGAACCGGGGAGCTGTTTTTT
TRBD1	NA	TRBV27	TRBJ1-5	CASSAQGVNQPQHF	TGTGCCAGCAGTGCTCAGGGGGTTAATCAGCCCCAGCATTTT
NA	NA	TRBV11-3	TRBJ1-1	CASSQGFNTEAFF	TGTGCCAGCAGCCAGGGTTTCAACACTGAAGCTTTCTTT
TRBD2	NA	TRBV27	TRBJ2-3	CASRAGGRSTDTQYF	TGTGCCAGCAGGGCGGGAGGGCGGAGCACAGATACGCAGTATTTT
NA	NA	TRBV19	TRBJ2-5	CASSITSPQETQYF	TGTGCCAGTAGTATCACTAGCCCGCAAGAGACCCAGTACTTC
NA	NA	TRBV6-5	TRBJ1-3	CASRARRNTIYF	TGTGCCAGCAGGGCTCGGCGGAACACCATATATTTT
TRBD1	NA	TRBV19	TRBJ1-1	CASSMNRGVTEAFF	TGTGCCAGTAGTATGAACAGGGGAGTAACTGAAGCTTTCTTT
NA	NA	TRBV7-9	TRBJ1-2	CASSLAAGVGYGYTF	TGTGCCAGCAGCTTAGCGGCGGGGGTAGGGTATGGCTACACCTTC
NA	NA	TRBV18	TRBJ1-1	CASSLSDSYTEAFF	TGTGCCAGCTCACTATCGGACAGTTACACTGAAGCTTTCTTT
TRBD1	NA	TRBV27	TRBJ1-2	CASSFRQGSYGYTF	TGTGCCAGCAGTTTCCGACAGGGATCCTATGGCTACACCTTC
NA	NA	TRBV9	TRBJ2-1	CASSVAAEESEQFF	TGTGCCAGCAGCGTAGCAGCGGAAGAAAGTGAGCAGTTCTTC
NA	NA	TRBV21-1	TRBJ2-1	CASSKGSLRTGGLYNEQFF	TGTGCCAGCAGCAAAGGCTCACTACGGACAGGGGGCCTCTACAATGAGCAGTTCTTC
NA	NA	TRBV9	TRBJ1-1	CASSVEGGYTEAFF	TGTGCCAGCAGCGTAGAGGGCGGGTACACTGAAGCTTTCTTT
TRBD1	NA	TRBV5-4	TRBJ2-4	CASVRIRQGNIQYF	TGTGCCAGCGTCCGCATTCGACAGGGTAACATTCAGTACTTC
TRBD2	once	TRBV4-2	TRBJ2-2	CASSQDPAGGYTGELFF	TGTGCCAGCAGCCAAGATCCAGCGGGAGGCTACACCGGGGAGCTGTTTTTT
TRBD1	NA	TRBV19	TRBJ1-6	CASSMGRDRVNSLLHF	TGTGCCAGTAGTATGGGGCGGGACAGGGTGAATTCACTCCTCCACTTT
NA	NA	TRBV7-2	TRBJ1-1	CASSLGVGVNTEAFF	TGTGCCAGCAGCTTAGGGGTCGGGGTTAACACTGAAGCTTTCTTT
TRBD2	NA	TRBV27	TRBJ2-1	CASSGRLADREQFF	TGTGCCAGCAGTGGACGACTAGCGGATCGTGAGCAGTTCTTC